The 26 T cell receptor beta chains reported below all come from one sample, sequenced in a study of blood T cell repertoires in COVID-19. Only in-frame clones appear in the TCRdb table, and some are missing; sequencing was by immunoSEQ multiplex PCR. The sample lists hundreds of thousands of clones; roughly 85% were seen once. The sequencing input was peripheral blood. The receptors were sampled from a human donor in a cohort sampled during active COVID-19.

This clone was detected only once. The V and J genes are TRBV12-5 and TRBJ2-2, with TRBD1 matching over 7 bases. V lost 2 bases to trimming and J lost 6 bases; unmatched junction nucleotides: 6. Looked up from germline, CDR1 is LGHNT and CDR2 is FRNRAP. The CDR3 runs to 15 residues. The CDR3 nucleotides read TGTGCTAGTGGTTTGCCACCCACAGGGGCCGGGGAGCTGTTTTTT. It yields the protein CASGLPPTGAGELFF. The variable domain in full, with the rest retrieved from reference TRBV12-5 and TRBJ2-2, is DARVTQTPRHKVTEMGQEVTMRCQPILGHNTVFWYRQTMMQGLELLAYFRNRAPLDDSGMPKDRFSAEMPDATLATLKIQPSEPRDSAVYFCASGLPPTGAGELFFGEGSRLTVL.

CDR3 amino acids: CASSQVRQGIATNEKLFF. The DNA of the CDR3 is TGCGCCAGCAGCCAAGTACGGCAGGGGATAGCAACTAATGAAAAACTGTTTTTT. The V gene is TRBV4-1, the J gene TRBJ1-4; TRBD1 is a possible D gene (6 bases). Looked up from germline, CDR1 is MGHRA and CDR2 is YSYEKL. The CDR3 length is 18 residues. V lost 1 base and J 0 bases, leaving 15 bases between the germline ends.

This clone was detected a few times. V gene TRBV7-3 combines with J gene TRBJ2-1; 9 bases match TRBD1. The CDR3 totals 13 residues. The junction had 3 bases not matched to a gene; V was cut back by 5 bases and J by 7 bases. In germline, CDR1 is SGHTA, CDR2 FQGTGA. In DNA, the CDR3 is TGTGCCAGCAGCCGAGGGACAGGGAATGAGCAGTTCTTC. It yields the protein CASSRGTGNEQFF.

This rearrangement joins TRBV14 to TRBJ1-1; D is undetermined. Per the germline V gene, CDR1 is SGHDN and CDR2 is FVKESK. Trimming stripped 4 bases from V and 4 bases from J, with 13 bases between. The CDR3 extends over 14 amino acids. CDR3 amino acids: CASSRRSGFTEAFF. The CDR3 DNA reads TGTGCCAGCAGCCGACGCTCCGGGTTCACTGAAGCTTTCTTT.

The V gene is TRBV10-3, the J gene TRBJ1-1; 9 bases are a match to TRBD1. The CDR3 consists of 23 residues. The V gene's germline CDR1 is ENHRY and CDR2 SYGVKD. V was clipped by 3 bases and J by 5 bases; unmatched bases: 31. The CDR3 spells CAISEQGATSRNAGAQDLTEAFF. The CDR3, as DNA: TGTGCCATCAGTGAACAGGGGGCGACTTCCCGCAACGCCGGAGCCCAAGATTTGACTGAAGCTTTCTTT.

The CDR3 sequence is CAWSEKYEAFF. The DNA for the CDR3 is TGTGCCTGGAGTGAAAAATATGAAGCTTTCTTT. The rearrangement uses TRBV30 and TRBJ1-1, with D uncertain. The germline CDR1 and CDR2 sequences are GTSNPN and SVGIG (reference sequence). The CDR3 covers 11 residues. With 1 base removed from V and 7 bases from J, the gap between germline ends came to 7 bases.

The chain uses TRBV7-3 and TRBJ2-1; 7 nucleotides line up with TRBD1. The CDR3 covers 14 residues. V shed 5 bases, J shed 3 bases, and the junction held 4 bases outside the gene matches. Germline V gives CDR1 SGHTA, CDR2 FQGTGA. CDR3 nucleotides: TGTGCCAGCAGCCTAAGACAGGGCTACAATGAGCAGTTCTTC. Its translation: CASSLRQGYNEQFF.

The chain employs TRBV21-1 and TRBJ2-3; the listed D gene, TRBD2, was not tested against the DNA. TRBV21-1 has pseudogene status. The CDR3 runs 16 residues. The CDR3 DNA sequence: TGTGCCAGCAGCAAACGGTGGCGGGGGGCCAAAGATACGCAGTATTTT. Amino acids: CASSKRWRGAKDTQYF.

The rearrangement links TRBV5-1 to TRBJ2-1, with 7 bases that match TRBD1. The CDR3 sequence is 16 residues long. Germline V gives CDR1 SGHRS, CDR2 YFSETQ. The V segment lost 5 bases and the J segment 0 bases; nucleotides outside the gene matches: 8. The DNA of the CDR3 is TGCGCCAGCAGTACTGGACAGGCACCCTCCTACAATGAGCAGTTCTTC. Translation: CASSTGQAPSYNEQFF.

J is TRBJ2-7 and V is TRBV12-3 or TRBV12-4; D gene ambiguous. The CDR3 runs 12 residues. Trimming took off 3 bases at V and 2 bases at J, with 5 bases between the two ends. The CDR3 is CASSFRAYEQYF. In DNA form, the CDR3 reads TGTGCCAGCAGTTTCCGGGCCTACGAGCAGTACTTC.

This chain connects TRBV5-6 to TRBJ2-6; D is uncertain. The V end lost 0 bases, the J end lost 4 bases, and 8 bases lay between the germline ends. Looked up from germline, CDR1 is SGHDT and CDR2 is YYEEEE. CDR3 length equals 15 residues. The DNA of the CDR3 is TGTGCCAGCAGCTTGGGGAGCACCGGGGCCAACGTCCTGACTTTC. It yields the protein CASSLGSTGANVLTF.

The CDR3 region is CAWSVIGGRREKLFF. The CDR3 DNA is TGTGCCTGGAGTGTAATTGGGGGCCGGAGAGAAAAACTGTTTTTT. The gene calls are TRBV30 and TRBJ1-4, with D possibly matching TRBD1 (6 bases). Germline V gene sequence: CDR1 GTSNPN, CDR2 SVGIG (reference sequence). The CDR3 length is 15 residues. V lost 0 bases to trimming and J lost 8 bases, with 16 bases between them.

The CDR3 is CASSYWGQVNTGELFF. CDR3 nucleotide sequence: TGTGCCAGCAGTTACTGGGGACAGGTTAACACCGGGGAGCTGTTTTTT. This rearrangement joins TRBV6-5 to TRBJ2-2; 8 positions agree with TRBD1. Germline values: CDR1 MNHEY, CDR2 SVGAGI. The CDR3 runs to 16 residues. V shed 1 base, J shed 2 bases, and the junction held 3 bases outside the gene matches.

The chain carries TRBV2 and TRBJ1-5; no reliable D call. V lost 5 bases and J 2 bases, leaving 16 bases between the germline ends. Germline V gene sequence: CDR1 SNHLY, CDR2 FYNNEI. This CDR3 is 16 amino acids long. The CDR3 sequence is CASSWLRGSGNQPQHF. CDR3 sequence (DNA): TGTGCCAGCAGTTGGTTAAGAGGGTCTGGCAATCAGCCCCAGCATTTT.

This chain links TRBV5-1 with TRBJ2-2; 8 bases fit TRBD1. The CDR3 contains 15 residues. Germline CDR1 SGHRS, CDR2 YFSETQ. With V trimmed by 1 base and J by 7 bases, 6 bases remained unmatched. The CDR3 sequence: CASSLTGGIGGELFF. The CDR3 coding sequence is TGCGCCAGCAGCTTGACAGGGGGAATTGGCGGGGAGCTGTTTTTT.

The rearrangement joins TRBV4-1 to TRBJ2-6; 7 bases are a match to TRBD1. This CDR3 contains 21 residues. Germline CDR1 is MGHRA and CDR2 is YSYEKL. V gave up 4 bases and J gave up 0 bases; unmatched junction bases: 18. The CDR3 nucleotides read TGCGCCAGCAGCCCAGGGGGTGGTTCGCGCGGAGTTATCTCTGGGGCCAACGTCCTGACTTTC. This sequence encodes CASSPGGGSRGVISGANVLTF.

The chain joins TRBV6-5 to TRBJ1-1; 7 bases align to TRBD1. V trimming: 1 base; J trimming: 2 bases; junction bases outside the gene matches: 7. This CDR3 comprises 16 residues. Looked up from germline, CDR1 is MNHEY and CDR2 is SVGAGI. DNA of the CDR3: TGTGCCAGCAGTTACTTCCATTACAGGGGTAACACTGAAGCTTTCTTT. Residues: CASSYFHYRGNTEAFF.

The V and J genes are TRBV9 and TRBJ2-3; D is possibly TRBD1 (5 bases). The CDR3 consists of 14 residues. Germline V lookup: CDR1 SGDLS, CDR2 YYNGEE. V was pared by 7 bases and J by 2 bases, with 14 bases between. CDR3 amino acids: CASQGQVPTDTQYF. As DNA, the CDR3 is TGTGCCAGCCAGGGTCAGGTTCCCACAGATACGCAGTATTTT.

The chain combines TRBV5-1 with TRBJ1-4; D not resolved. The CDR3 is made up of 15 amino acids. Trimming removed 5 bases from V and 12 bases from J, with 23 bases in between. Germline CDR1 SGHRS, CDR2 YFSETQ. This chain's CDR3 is CASSSGIGSSVELFF. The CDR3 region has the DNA TGCGCCAGCAGTTCCGGGATAGGATCGTCGGTGGAACTGTTTTTT.

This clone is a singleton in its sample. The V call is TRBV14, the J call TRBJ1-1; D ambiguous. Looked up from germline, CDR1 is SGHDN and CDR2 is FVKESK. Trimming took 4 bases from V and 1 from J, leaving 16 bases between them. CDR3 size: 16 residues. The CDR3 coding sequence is TGTGCCAGCAGCCCCCTCACCGGGGTGGGGAACACTGAAGCTTTCTTT. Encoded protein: CASSPLTGVGNTEAFF.

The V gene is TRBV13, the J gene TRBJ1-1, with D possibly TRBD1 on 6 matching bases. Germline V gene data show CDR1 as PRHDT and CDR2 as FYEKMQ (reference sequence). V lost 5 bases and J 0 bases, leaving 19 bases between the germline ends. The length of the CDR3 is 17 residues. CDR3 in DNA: TGTGCCAGCAGCCCCAGAAACAGGGAGATCATGAACACTGAAGCTTTCTTT. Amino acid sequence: CASSPRNREIMNTEAFF.

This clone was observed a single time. The CDR3 DNA reads TGTGCCAGCAGCTTAGTAGGGGCGAACACTGAAGCTTTCTTT. Translating gives CASSLVGANTEAFF. This rearrangement joins TRBV13 to TRBJ1-1, with a weak D call TRBD1 (5 bases). The CDR3 is made up of 14 amino acids. Trimming stripped 1 base from V and 1 base from J, with 7 bases between. Germline V gene data show CDR1 as PRHDT and CDR2 as FYEKMQ (reference sequence).

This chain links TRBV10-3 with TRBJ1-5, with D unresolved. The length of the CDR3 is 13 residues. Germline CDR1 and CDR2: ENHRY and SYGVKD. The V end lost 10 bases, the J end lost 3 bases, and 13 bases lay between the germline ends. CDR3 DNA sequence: TGTGCCACGCACCGGGGTCCCAATCAGCCCCAGCATTTT. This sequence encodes CATHRGPNQPQHF.

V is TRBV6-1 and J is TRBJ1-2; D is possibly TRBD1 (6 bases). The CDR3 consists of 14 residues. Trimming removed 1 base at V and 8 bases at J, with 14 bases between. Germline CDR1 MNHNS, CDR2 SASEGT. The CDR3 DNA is TGTGCCAGCAGTGAAGATAGGGGGATTACAGGCTACACCTTC. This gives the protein CASSEDRGITGYTF.

In nucleotides, the CDR3 is TGTGCCAGCAGCAAACCCCTCCAACCCGTTACAGGGATCCCTAAACAGTCTAATGAAAAACTGTTTTTT. Translated: CASSKPLQPVTGIPKQSNEKLFF. This rearrangement joins TRBV21-1 to TRBJ1-4; the D call TRBD1 from the table was never checked on the DNA. TRBV21-1 is noted as a pseudogene. The CDR3 has 23 residues.

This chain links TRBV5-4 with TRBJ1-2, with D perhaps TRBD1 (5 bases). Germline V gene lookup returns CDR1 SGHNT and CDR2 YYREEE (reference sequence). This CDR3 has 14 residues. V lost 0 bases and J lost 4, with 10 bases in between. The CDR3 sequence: CASSLVGGTYGYTF. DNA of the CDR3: TGTGCCAGCAGCTTGGTTGGGGGGACCTATGGCTACACCTTC.